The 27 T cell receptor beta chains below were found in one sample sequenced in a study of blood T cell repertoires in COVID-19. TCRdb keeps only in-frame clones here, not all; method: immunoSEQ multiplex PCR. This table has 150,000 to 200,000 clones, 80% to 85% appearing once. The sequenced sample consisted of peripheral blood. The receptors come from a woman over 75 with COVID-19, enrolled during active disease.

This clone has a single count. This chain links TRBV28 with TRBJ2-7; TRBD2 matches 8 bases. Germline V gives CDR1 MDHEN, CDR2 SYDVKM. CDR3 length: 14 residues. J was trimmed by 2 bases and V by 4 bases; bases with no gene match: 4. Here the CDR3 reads CASSSLAGTYEQYF. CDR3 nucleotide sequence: TGTGCCAGCAGTTCCTTAGCGGGGACCTACGAGCAGTACTTC. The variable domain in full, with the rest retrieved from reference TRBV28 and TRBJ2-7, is DVKVTQSSRYLVKRTGEKVFLECVQDMDHENMFWYRQDPGLGLRLIYFSYDVKMKEKGDIPEGYSVSREKKERFSLILESASTNQTSMYLCASSSLAGTYEQYFGPGTRLTVT.

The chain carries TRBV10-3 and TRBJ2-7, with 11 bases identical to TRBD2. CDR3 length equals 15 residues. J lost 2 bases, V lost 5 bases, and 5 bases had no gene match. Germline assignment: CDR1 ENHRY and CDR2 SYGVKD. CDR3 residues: CAISLTSGAAYEQYF. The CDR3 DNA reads TGTGCCATCAGTCTGACTAGCGGGGCCGCCTACGAGCAGTACTTC.

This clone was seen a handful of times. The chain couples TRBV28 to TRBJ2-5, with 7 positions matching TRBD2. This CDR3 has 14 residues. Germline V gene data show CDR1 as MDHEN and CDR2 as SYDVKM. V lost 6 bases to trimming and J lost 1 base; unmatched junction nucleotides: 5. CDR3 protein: CASRDWGGQETQYF. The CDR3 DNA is TGTGCCAGCAGGGATTGGGGGGGCCAAGAGACCCAGTACTTC.

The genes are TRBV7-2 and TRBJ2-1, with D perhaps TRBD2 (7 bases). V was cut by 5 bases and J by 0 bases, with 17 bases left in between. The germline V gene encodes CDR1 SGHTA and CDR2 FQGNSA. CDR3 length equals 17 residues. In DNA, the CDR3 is TGTGCCAGCAGCCTCTGGGGGGGCCGAACCTCCTACAATGAGCAGTTCTTC. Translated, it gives CASSLWGGRTSYNEQFF. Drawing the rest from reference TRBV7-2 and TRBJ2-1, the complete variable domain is GAGVSQSPSNKVTEKGKDVELRCDPISGHTALYWYRQSLGQGLEFLIYFQGNSAPDKSGLPSDRFSAERTGGSVSTLTIQRTQQEDSAVYLCASSLWGGRTSYNEQFFGPGTRLTVL.

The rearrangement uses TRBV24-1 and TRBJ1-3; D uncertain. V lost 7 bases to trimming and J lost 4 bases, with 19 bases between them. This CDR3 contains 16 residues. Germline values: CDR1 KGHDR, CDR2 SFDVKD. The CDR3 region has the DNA TGTGCCACCAGACATGGGCCCTCCCAGCCCGGAAACACCATATATTTT. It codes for CATRHGPSQPGNTIYF.

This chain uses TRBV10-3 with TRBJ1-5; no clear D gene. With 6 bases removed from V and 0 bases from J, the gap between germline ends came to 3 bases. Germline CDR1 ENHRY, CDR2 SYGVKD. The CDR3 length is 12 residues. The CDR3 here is CAISISNQPQHF. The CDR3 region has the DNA TGTGCCATCAGCATTAGCAATCAGCCCCAGCATTTT.

The CDR3 region is CASSPLPITSHGYTF. The CDR3 DNA follows: TGTGCCAGTAGTCCTCTACCTATTACGAGCCATGGCTACACCTTC. The chain recombines TRBV19 with TRBJ1-2; D not certain. Deletions cut 5 bases from V and 6 bases from J, with 19 bases between. Per germline, CDR1 LNHDA and CDR2 SQIVND (reference sequence). CDR3 size: 15 residues.

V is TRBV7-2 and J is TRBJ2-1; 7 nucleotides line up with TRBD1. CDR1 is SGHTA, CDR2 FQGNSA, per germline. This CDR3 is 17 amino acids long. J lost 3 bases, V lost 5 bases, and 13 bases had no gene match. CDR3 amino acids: CASSLSSGTDNYNEQFF. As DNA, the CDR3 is TGTGCCAGCAGCCTCTCTTCCGGGACAGATAACTACAATGAGCAGTTCTTC.

The CDR3 reads CASSERDYEQYF. The DNA for the CDR3 is TGTGCCAGCAGTGAACGAGACTACGAGCAGTACTTC. The V call is TRBV2, the J call TRBJ2-7; D call uncertain. V was pared by 2 bases and J by 3 bases, with 5 bases between. Per germline, CDR1 SNHLY and CDR2 FYNNEI. There are 12 residues in the CDR3.

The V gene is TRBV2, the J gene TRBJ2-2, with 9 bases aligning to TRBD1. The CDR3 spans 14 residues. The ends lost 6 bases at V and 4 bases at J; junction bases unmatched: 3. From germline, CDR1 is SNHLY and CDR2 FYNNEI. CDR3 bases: TGTGCCAGCAGGGCGGGACAGGGCACCGGGGAGCTGTTTTTT. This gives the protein CASRAGQGTGELFF. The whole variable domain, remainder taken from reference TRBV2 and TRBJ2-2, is EPEVTQTPSHQVTQMGQEVILRCVPISNHLYFYWYRQILGQKVEFLVSFYNNEISEKSEIFDDQFSVERPDGSNFTLKIRSTKLEDSAMYFCASRAGQGTGELFFGEGSRLTVL.

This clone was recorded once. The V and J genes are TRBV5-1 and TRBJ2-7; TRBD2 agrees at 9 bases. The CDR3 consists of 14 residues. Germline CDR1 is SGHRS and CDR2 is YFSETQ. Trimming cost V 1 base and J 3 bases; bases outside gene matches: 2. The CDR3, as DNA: TGCGCCAGCAGCTTGATGACTAGCGGCTACGAGCAGTACTTC. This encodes CASSLMTSGYEQYF.

The DNA of the CDR3 is TGTGCCAGCAGCCTAGAAGGGGTCCACGAGCAGTACTTC. This gives the protein CASSLEGVHEQYF. The chain recombines TRBV9 with TRBJ2-7, with a tentative D call TRBD1 (5 bases). The CDR3 runs 13 residues. In germline, CDR1 is SGDLS, CDR2 YYNGEE. Trimming removed 4 bases from V and 5 bases from J, with 13 bases in between.

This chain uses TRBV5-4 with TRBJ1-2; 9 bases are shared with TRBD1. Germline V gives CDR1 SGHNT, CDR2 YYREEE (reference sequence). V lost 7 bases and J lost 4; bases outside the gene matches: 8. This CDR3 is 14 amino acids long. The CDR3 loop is CASAGGDRAYGYTF. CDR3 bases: TGTGCCAGCGCTGGGGGGGACAGGGCCTATGGCTACACCTTC.

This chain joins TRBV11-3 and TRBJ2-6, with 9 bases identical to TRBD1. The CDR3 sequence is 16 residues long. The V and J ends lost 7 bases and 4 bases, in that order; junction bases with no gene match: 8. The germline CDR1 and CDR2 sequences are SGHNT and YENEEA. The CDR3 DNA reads TGTGCCAGCACGAAGGGGACAGGGACCGGGGCCAACGTCCTGACTTTC. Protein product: CASTKGTGTGANVLTF.

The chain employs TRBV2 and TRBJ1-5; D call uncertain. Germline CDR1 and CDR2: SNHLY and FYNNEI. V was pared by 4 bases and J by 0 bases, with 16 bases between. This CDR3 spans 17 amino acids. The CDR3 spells CASSGPGGQYSNQPQHF. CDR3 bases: TGTGCCAGCAGTGGTCCCGGAGGGCAGTATAGCAATCAGCCCCAGCATTTT.

CDR3 in DNA: TGCGCCAGCAGCTTACAGGGGGCAGAAGAAAAACTGTTTTTT. Translating it yields CASSLQGAEEKLFF. The V gene is TRBV5-1, the J gene TRBJ1-4; 9 nucleotides line up with TRBD1. V was clipped by 2 bases and J by 8 bases; unmatched bases: 4. Germline CDR1 reads SGHRS; CDR2 reads YFSETQ. The CDR3 runs to 14 residues. The full variable domain, with the rest looked up from reference TRBV5-1 and TRBJ1-4, is KAGVTQTPRYLIKTRGQQVTLSCSPISGHRSVSWYQQTPGQGLQFLFEYFSETQRNKGNFPGRFSGRQFSNSRSEMNVSTLELGDSALYLCASSLQGAEEKLFFGSGTQLSVL.

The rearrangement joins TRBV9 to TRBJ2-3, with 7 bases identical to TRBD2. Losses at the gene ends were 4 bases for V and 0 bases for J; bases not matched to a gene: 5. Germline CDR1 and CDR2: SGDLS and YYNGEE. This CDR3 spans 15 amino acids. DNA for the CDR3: TGTGCCAGCAGCTCGGGGACTATTAGCACAGATACGCAGTATTTT. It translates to CASSSGTISTDTQYF. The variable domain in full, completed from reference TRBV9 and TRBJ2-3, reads DSGVTQTPKHLITATGQRVTLRCSPRSGDLSVYWYQQSLDQGLQFLIQYYNGEERAKGNILERFSAQQFPDLHSELNLSSLELGDSALYFCASSSGTISTDTQYFGPGTRLTVL.

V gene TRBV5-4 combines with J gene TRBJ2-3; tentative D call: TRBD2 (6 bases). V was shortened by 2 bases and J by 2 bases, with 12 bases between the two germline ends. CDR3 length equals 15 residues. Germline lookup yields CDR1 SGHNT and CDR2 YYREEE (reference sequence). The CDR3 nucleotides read TGTGCCAGCAGCTTTGAGACTAGGCCCACAGATACGCAGTATTTT. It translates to CASSFETRPTDTQYF.

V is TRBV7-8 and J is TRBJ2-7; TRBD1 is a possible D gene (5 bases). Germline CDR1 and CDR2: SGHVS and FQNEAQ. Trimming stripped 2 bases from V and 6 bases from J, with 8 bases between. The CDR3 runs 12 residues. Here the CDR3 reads CASSLQGSEQYF. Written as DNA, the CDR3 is TGTGCCAGCAGCTTACAGGGTAGCGAGCAGTACTTC. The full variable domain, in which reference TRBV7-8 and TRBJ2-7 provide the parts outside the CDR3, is GAGVSQSPRYKVAKRGQDVALRCDPISGHVSLFWYQQALGQGPEFLTYFQNEAQLDKSGLPSDRFFAERPEGSVSTLKIQRTQQEDSAVYLCASSLQGSEQYFGPGTRLTVT.

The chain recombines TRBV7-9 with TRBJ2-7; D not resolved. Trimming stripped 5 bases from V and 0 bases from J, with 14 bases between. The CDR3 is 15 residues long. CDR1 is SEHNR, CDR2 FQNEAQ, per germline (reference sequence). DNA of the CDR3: TGTGCCAGCAGCGACGACTCGAAGAGCTCCTACGAGCAGTACTTC. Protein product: CASSDDSKSSYEQYF.

CDR3 loop: CASNLPGQGISYEQYF. The CDR3 coding sequence is TGTGCCAGCAACCTTCCGGGACAGGGGATCTCCTACGAGCAGTACTTC. The chain couples TRBV7-2 to TRBJ2-7, with TRBD1 identical over 10 bases. The CDR3 extends over 16 amino acids. J was trimmed by 0 bases and V by 7 bases; bases with no gene match: 9. Germline loops: CDR1 SGHTA, CDR2 FQGNSA.

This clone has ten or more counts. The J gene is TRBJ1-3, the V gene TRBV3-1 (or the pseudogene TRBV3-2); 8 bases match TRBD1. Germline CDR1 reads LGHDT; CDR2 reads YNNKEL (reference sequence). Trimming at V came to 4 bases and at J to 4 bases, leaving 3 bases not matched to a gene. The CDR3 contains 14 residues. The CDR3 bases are TGTGCCAGCAGCCCTCGGGACAGGGGAAACACCATATATTTT. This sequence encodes CASSPRDRGNTIYF.

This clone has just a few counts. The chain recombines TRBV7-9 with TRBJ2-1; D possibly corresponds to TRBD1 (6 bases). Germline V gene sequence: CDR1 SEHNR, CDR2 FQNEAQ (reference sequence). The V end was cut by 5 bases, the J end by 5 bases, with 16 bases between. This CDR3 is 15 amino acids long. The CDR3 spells CASSRGAGEHNEQFF. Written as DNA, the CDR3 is TGTGCCAGCAGCCGAGGAGCAGGGGAACACAATGAGCAGTTCTTC.

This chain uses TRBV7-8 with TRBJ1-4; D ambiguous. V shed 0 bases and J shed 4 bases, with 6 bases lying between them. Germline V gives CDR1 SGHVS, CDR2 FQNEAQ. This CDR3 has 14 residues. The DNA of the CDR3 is TGTGCCAGCAGCTTAGCGCGACTTAATGAAAAACTGTTTTTT. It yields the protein CASSLARLNEKLFF.

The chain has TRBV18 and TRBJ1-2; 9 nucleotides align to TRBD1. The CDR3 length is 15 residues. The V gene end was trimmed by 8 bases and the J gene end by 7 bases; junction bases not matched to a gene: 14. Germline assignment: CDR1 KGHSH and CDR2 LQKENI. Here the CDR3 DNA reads TGTGCCAGCGGCCGGGACAGGGACCAACGACGTGGCTACACCTTC. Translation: CASGRDRDQRRGYTF.

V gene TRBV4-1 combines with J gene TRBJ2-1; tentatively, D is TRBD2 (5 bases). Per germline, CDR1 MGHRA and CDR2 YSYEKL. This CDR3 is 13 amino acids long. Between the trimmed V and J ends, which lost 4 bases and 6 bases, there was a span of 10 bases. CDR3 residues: CASSPSSFNEQFF. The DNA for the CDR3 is TGCGCCAGCAGCCCTTCTAGCTTCAATGAGCAGTTCTTC.

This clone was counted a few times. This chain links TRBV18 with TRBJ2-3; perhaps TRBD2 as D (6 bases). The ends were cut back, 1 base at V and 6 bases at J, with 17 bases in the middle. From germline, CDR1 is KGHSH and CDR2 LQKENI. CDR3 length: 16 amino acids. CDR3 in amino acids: CASSPRQANRGDTQYF. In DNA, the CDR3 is TGTGCCAGCTCACCACGGCAGGCTAACCGGGGGGATACGCAGTATTTT.